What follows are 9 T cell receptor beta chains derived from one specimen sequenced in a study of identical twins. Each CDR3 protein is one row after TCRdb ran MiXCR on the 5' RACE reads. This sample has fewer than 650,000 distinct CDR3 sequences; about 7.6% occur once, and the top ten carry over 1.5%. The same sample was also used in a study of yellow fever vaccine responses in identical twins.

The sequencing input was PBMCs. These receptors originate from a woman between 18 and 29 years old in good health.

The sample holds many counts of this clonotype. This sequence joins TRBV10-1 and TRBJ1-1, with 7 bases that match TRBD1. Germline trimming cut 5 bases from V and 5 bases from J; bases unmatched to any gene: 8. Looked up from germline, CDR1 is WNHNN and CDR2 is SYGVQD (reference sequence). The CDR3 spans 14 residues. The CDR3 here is CASSTQGQLTEAFF. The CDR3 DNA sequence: TGCGCCAGCAGTACACAGGGGCAGCTTACTGAAGCTTTCTTT.

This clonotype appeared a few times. In DNA form, the CDR3 reads TGCGCCAGCCGAGACAGGGGGTTCAACGAGCAGTACTTC. This sequence encodes CASRDRGFNEQYF. V gene TRBV5-1 combines with J gene TRBJ2-7; 9 positions agree with TRBD1. Germline V lookup: CDR1 SGHRS, CDR2 YFSETQ. The V segment lost 7 bases and the J segment 5 bases; nucleotides outside the gene matches: 7. The CDR3 runs to 13 residues.

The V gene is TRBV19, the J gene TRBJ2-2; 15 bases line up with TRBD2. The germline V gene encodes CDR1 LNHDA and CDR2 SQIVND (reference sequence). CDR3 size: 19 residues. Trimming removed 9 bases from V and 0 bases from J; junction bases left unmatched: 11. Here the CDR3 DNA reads TGTGCCAGCATCGGAGGACTAGCGGGAGGGCCCTCGAACACCGGGGAGCTGTTTTTT. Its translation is CASIGGLAGGPSNTGELFF.

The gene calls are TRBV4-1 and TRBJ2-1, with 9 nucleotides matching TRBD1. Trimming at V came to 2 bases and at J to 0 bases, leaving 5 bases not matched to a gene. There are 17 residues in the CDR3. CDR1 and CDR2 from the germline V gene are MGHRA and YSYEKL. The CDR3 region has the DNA TGCGCCAGCAGCCAACATACAGGGGGCTTCTCCTACAATGAGCAGTTCTTC. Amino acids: CASSQHTGGFSYNEQFF.

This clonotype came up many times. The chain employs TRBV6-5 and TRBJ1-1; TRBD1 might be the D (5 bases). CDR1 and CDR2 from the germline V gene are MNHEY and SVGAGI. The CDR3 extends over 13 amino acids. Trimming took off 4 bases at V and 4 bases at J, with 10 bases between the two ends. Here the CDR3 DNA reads TGTGCCAGCAGTTGGCGGAGGGGCACTGAAGCTTTCTTT. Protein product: CASSWRRGTEAFF.

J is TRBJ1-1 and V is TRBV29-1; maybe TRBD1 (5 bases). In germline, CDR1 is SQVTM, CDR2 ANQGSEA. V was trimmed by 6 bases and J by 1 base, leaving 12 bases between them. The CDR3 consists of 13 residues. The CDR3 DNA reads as TGCAGCGTCGGGACGACAGCGAACACTGAAGCTTTCTTT. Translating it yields CSVGTTANTEAFF. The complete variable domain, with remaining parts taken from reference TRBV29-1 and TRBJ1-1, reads SAVISQKPSRDICQRGTSLTIQCQVDSQVTMMFWYRQQPGQSLTLIATANQGSEATYESGFVIDKFPISRPNLTFSTLTVSNMSPEDSSIYLCSVGTTANTEAFFGQGTRLTVV.

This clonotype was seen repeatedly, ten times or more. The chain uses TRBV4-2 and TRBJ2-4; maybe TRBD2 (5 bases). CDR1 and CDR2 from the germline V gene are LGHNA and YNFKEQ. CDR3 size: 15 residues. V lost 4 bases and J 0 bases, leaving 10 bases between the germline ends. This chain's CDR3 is CASSPGLLAKNIQYF. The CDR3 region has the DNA TGTGCCAGCAGCCCTGGACTCCTAGCCAAAAACATTCAGTACTTC.

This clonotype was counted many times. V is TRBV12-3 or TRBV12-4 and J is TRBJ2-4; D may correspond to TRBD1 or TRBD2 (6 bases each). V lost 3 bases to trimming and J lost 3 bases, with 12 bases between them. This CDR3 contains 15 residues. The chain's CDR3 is CASSFGGTSKNIQYF. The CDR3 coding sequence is TGTGCCAGCAGTTTTGGCGGGACAAGCAAAAACATTCAGTACTTC.

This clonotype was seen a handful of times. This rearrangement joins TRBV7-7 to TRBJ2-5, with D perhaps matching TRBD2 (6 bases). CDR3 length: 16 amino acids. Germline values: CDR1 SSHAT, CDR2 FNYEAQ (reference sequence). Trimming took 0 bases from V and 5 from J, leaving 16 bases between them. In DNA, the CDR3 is TGTGCCAGCAGCTTAGCACCTGGGGGGTCAGGGGAGACCCAGTACTTC. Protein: CASSLAPGGSGETQYF.